Listed below are T cell receptor beta chains from one sample, sequenced in a study of blood T cell repertoires in COVID-19. TCRdb's table, derived via immunoSEQ multiplex PCR, lists solely in-frame clones and lacks some. Of about 500,000 clones listed, approximately 92% are singletons. The sample comprised peripheral blood. These receptors all come from a man aged 18 to 29 with COVID-19, enrolled during active disease. CDR3s include the opening cysteine and the closing phenylalanine or tryptophan. The order of the fields is J gene, V gene, D gene, clone size, CDR3 DNA, CDR3 protein. A D gene is named only where the DNA matches it firmly. Size is stated for part of the rows, as once, few or many counts, or as a class when the clone is expanded.

TRBJ2-7 TRBV27 - - TGTGCCAGCAGTTTATCGAGACAGGTATCCTACGAGCAGTACTTC CASSLSRQVSYEQYF
TRBJ2-7 TRBV6-1 - - TGTGCCAGCAGTGAACAGCCGGGGACCTACGAGCAGTACTTC CASSEQPGTYEQYF
TRBJ2-2 TRBV11-2 TRBD2 few TGTGCCAGCAGCTTTAGCGGGAGGGCCGTGAACACCGGGGAGCTGTTTTTT CASSFSGRAVNTGELFF
TRBJ1-2 TRBV19 TRBD1 - TGTGCCAGTAGAGGACAGGGGTTTCACTATGGCTACACCTTC CASRGQGFHYGYTF
TRBJ2-2 TRBV2 TRBD1 - TGTGCCAGCAGTGAAGGCCCAGGGGGCATCGTTGGCACCGGGGAGCTGTTTTTT CASSEGPGGIVGTGELFF
TRBJ2-5 TRBV9 TRBD1 - TGTGCCAGCAGCGTCGCGGGGACAGGGGGCGCATTGTCCCAAGAGACCCAGTACTTC CASSVAGTGGALSQETQYF
TRBJ1-2 TRBV4-2 - - TGTGCCAGCAGCCAAGAAGGCAGTCAGGGGTATGGCTACACCTTC CASSQEGSQGYGYTF
TRBJ1-1 TRBV18 TRBD1 - TGTGCCAGCTCACCTAGTGGGGACAGCCGACCTAAAGCTTTCTTT CASSPSGDSRPKAFF
TRBJ2-3 TRBV9 - once TGTGCCAGCAGCGTAGGGGCAAGCCAGAGCACAGATACGCAGTATTTT CASSVGASQSTDTQYF
TRBJ1-6 TRBV2 TRBD1 - TGTGCCAGCAGCGGACAGGGGAATTCACCCCTCCACTTT CASSGQGNSPLHF
TRBJ1-4 TRBV30 TRBD1 - TGTGCCTGGAGTTTGACGACAGGGGGCTATGAAAAACTGTTTTTT CAWSLTTGGYEKLFF
TRBJ2-1 TRBV7-2 - - TGTGCCAGCAGCTTACCCGTCCACAATGAGCAGTTCTTC CASSLPVHNEQFF
TRBJ1-5 TRBV5-6 TRBD1 - TGTGCCAGCAGCAGACGGGGGGACAGGGATCGGTATCAGCCCCAGCATTTT CASSRRGDRDRYQPQHF
TRBJ2-3 TRBV5-1 - - TGCGCCAGCAGCTTGGGTTCGGTAGCGGCCACAGATACGCAGTATTTT CASSLGSVAATDTQYF
TRBJ2-1 TRBV19 TRBD2 - TGTGCCAGTAGTATAGAAGGGCCAGCTAGCGGGAGCGACAATGAGCAGTTCTTC CASSIEGPASGSDNEQFF
TRBJ2-5 TRBV30 TRBD2 - TGTGCCTACTGGGCTAGCGGGTTCCAAGAGACCCAGTACTTC CAYWASGFQETQYF
TRBJ2-5 TRBV6-1 - - TGTGCCAGCAGTGAGGCCAGGGGTACCCAAGAGACCCAGTACTTC CASSEARGTQETQYF
TRBJ1-1 TRBV19 - - TGTGCCAGTAGAGCGGTTAACACTGAAGCTTTCTTT CASRAVNTEAFF
TRBJ2-5 TRBV5-4 TRBD2 - TGTGCCAGCAGCTTGTGGCTAGCGGCAGAGACCCAGTACTTC CASSLWLAAETQYF
TRBJ2-2 TRBV7-8 - - TGTGCCAGCAGCTTGAGCGGGGAGCTGTTTTTT CASSLSGELFF
TRBJ2-1 TRBV15 TRBD2 - TGTGCCACCAGCAGAGACCGTGGGTTAGCGGGTAAATCCTACAATGAGCAGTTCTTC CATSRDRGLAGKSYNEQFF